Below are 19 T cell receptor beta chains sequenced from a single sample in a study of blood T cell repertoires in COVID-19. Clones were read by immunoSEQ multiplex PCR, and TCRdb kept only the in-frame ones, dropping some. This sample yields 70,000 or so clones, of which around 85% are seen a single time; around 32% belongs to the top ten. Source material: peripheral blood. These receptors were collected from a woman aged 80 or older with active or convalescent COVID-19.

This clone has only one observation. This chain connects TRBV27 to TRBJ2-7; D may be TRBD1 (6 bases). This CDR3 region has 14 residues. The V end lost 7 bases, the J end lost 2 bases, and 15 bases lay between the germline ends. Per germline, CDR1 MNHEY and CDR2 SMNVEV (reference sequence). In DNA form, the CDR3 reads TGTGCCAGCACCCGAGCAGGGGTACCCTACGAGCAGTACTTC. Translating it yields CASTRAGVPYEQYF.

This chain connects TRBV7-2 to TRBJ2-2; D might be TRBD2 (5 bases). The V end was cut by 4 bases, the J end by 5 bases, with 17 bases between. In germline, CDR1 is SGHTA, CDR2 FQGNSA. The CDR3 extends over 16 amino acids. CDR3 in amino acids: CASSSGALGGTGELFF. The CDR3 region has the DNA TGTGCCAGCAGCTCCGGTGCGTTAGGAGGAACCGGGGAGCTGTTTTTT. The full variable domain, in which reference TRBV7-2 and TRBJ2-2 provide the parts outside the CDR3, is GAGVSQSPSNKVTEKGKDVELRCDPISGHTALYWYRQSLGQGLEFLIYFQGNSAPDKSGLPSDRFSAERTGGSVSTLTIQRTQQEDSAVYLCASSSGALGGTGELFFGEGSRLTVL.

This clone appeared once. CDR3: CASTRSVNTEAFF. Here the CDR3 DNA reads TGTGCCAGCACTCGGTCGGTGAACACTGAAGCTTTCTTT. The chain uses TRBV7-2 and TRBJ1-1; unclear D gene. The V end was cut by 7 bases, the J end by 0 bases, with 9 bases between. Germline V lookup: CDR1 SGHTA, CDR2 FQGNSA. The CDR3 has 13 amino acids.

This clone was observed a handful of times. The rearrangement joins TRBV28 to TRBJ1-2; 8 bases are a match to TRBD1. V was pared by 7 bases and J by 2 bases, with 3 bases of the junction left unmatched. From germline, CDR1 is MDHEN and CDR2 SYDVKM. The CDR3 extends over 13 amino acids. The CDR3 DNA reads as TGTGCCAGCAAAACAGGGGGGAACTATGGCTACACCTTC. This gives the protein CASKTGGNYGYTF.

The genes are TRBV7-9 and TRBJ2-5, with TRBD2 matching over 7 bases. Germline-derived CDR1 and CDR2 are SEHNR and FQNEAQ (reference sequence). The trim removed 4 bases at V and 5 bases at J, leaving 10 bases unmatched. The CDR3 totals 15 residues. CDR3 coding DNA: TGTGCCAGCAGCTCACTACGGGGGGATCGGGAGACCCAGTACTTC. Translating gives CASSSLRGDRETQYF.

The V call is TRBV3-1 (or the pseudogene TRBV3-2), the J call TRBJ2-1; D unclear. CDR1 LGHDT and CDR2 YNNKEL come from the germline V gene (reference sequence). This CDR3 is built from 11 residues. V shed 4 bases and J shed 6 bases, with 4 bases lying between them. CDR3 DNA sequence: TGTGCCAGCAGCCCGGGCAATGAGCAGTTCTTC. This translates into CASSPGNEQFF.

The chain is built from TRBV28 and TRBJ2-2, with 7 bases that match TRBD2. With V trimmed by 6 bases and J by 5 bases, 0 bases remained unmatched. CDR1 and CDR2 from the germline V gene are MDHEN and SYDVKM. The CDR3 spans 12 residues. The CDR3 sequence: CASRGGTGELFF. DNA of the CDR3: TGTGCCAGCAGGGGGGGGACCGGGGAGCTGTTTTTT.

The chain recombines TRBV5-8 with TRBJ1-4; possibly TRBD1 for D (6 bases). The CDR3 is 14 amino acids. Trimming shortened V by 4 bases and J by 10 bases, and 17 bases separated the two germline ends. From germline, CDR1 is SGHTS and CDR2 YDEGEE. The CDR3 sequence: CASSHGQFDGKLFF. The CDR3 region has the DNA TGTGCCAGCAGCCACGGACAGTTCGATGGAAAACTGTTTTTT.

The chain is built from TRBV2 and TRBJ2-3; D not certain. The V gene's germline CDR1 is SNHLY and CDR2 FYNNEI. This CDR3 is 17 amino acids long. V gave up 7 bases and J gave up 0 bases, with 20 bases separating them. The CDR3 is CASKVAVTLLSTDTQYF. For the CDR3, the DNA is TGTGCCAGCAAGGTAGCCGTAACACTCCTTAGCACAGATACGCAGTATTTT. The variable domain in full, with the rest retrieved from reference TRBV2 and TRBJ2-3, is EPEVTQTPSHQVTQMGQEVILRCVPISNHLYFYWYRQILGQKVEFLVSFYNNEISEKSEIFDDQFSVERPDGSNFTLKIRSTKLEDSAMYFCASKVAVTLLSTDTQYFGPGTRLTVL.

V usage is TRBV6-1 and J usage is TRBJ1-2, with unresolved D. The CDR3 runs 15 residues. The germline CDR1 and CDR2 sequences are MNHNS and SASEGT. V was pared by 0 bases and J by 4 bases, with 12 bases between. The CDR3: CASSEARQVIYGYTF. In DNA form, the CDR3 reads TGTGCCAGCAGTGAAGCGCGTCAGGTTATCTATGGCTACACCTTC.

This sequence joins TRBV25-1 and TRBJ1-2; 7 bases are a match to TRBD1. Trimming removed 7 bases from V and 2 bases from J; junction bases left unmatched: 4. This CDR3 comprises 13 residues. The germline V gene encodes CDR1 MGHDK and CDR2 SYGVNS. The CDR3, as DNA: TGTGCCAGCATGGGGACAGCGAACTATGGCTACACCTTC. The encoded protein is CASMGTANYGYTF.

This clone was seen a single time. This chain links TRBV9 with TRBJ1-3; D perhaps matches TRBD1 (5 bases). This CDR3 spans 17 amino acids. V shed 3 bases and J shed 0 bases, with 16 bases lying between them. In germline, CDR1 is SGDLS, CDR2 YYNGEE. CDR3 nucleotides: TGTGCCAGCAGCGACCACGGGGGTGGCTTCTCTGGAAACACCATATATTTT. Translation gives CASSDHGGGFSGNTIYF.

V and J are TRBV7-2 and TRBJ1-1; D is possibly TRBD1 (6 bases). The CDR3 has 13 residues. V dropped 5 bases and J dropped 10 bases, with 17 bases sitting between them. From germline, CDR1 is SGHTA and CDR2 FQGNSA. The CDR3 is CASSRGGSAVAFF. CDR3 DNA sequence: TGTGCCAGCAGCCGAGGGGGTAGCGCTGTAGCTTTCTTT.

This clone has only one observation. The chain uses TRBV6-6 and TRBJ2-3; a possible D gene is TRBD1 (5 bases). This CDR3 is 14 amino acids long. In germline, CDR1 is MNHNY, CDR2 SVGAGI (reference sequence). Trimming pared 2 bases from V and 6 bases from J, leaving 12 bases between. CDR3 sequence: CASSYGASGDTQYF. The CDR3 DNA is TGTGCCAGCAGTTACGGGGCTAGTGGGGATACGCAGTATTTT.

V gene TRBV5-1 combines with J gene TRBJ1-1; D possibly corresponds to TRBD1 (6 bases). The CDR3 has 16 residues. V lost 7 bases and J lost 2, with 21 bases in between. Germline lookup yields CDR1 SGHRS and CDR2 YFSETQ. The CDR3 DNA follows: TGCGCCAGCTCAGGGGTTCCGAAGGGGCCTAACACTGAAGCTTTCTTT. Translation: CASSGVPKGPNTEAFF.

The rearrangement joins TRBV2 to TRBJ1-3; TRBD1 matches 7 bases. Germline V gene data show CDR1 as SNHLY and CDR2 as FYNNEI. J lost 4 bases, V lost 4 bases, and 4 bases had no gene match. There are 14 residues in the CDR3. The chain's CDR3 is CASSVGTAGNTIYF. In nucleotides, the CDR3 is TGTGCCAGCAGTGTCGGGACAGCCGGAAACACCATATATTTT.

The V call is TRBV29-1, the J call TRBJ1-1; the D is unclear. V lost 8 bases and J lost 1, with 5 bases in between. Germline CDR1 SQVTM, CDR2 ANQGSEA. The CDR3 is 10 amino acids. CDR3: CSPGNTEAFF. CDR3 coding DNA: TGCAGCCCAGGGAACACTGAAGCTTTCTTT. The variable domain in full, completed from reference TRBV29-1 and TRBJ1-1, reads SAVISQKPSRDICQRGTSLTIQCQVDSQVTMMFWYRQQPGQSLTLIATANQGSEATYESGFVIDKFPISRPNLTFSTLTVSNMSPEDSSIYLCSPGNTEAFFGQGTRLTVV.

This clone was observed a handful of times. As DNA, the CDR3 is TGTGCCAGCAGCTTATGGGGGCCGGGGCACACTGAAGCTTTCTTT. It yields the protein CASSLWGPGHTEAFF. The chain uses TRBV7-8 and TRBJ1-1, with a tentative D call TRBD1 (6 bases). CDR3 length equals 15 residues. V was clipped by 2 bases and J by 3 bases, with 13 bases between them. Germline V CDR1 and CDR2: SGHVS, FQNEAQ. Looking up the rest from reference TRBV7-8 and TRBJ1-1 gives the full variable domain: GAGVSQSPRYKVAKRGQDVALRCDPISGHVSLFWYQQALGQGPEFLTYFQNEAQLDKSGLPSDRFFAERPEGSVSTLKIQRTQQEDSAVYLCASSLWGPGHTEAFFGQGTRLTVV.

This chain links TRBV19 with TRBJ1-6, with D perhaps matching TRBD1 (5 bases). The ends were cut back, 5 bases at V and 10 bases at J, with 12 bases in the middle. This CDR3 is built from 13 residues. Germline V gene data show CDR1 as LNHDA and CDR2 as SQIVND (reference sequence). The CDR3 spells CASSSAGLSPLHF. The CDR3 nucleotides read TGTGCCAGTAGTTCGGCAGGGCTGTCACCCCTCCACTTT.